The T cell receptor (beta chain) under discussion was sequenced for a study of response to subunit inactivated influenza vaccine. The V gene's germline CDR1 is SGDLS and CDR2 YYNGEE. With 3 bases clipped from V and 0 bases from J, the junction kept 18 bases outside the gene matches. CDR3 length: 21 amino acids. TCRdb ran MiXCR on the RT-PCR reads and lists one entry per CDR3 protein. The sample includes more than 600,000 distinct CDR3 sequences, about 18% of them seen just once. The source is a man aged 50-60 years who received an inactivated influenza vaccine. The rearrangement joins TRBV9 to TRBJ2-1, with 10 bases aligning to TRBD2. Sequencing used PBMCs from blood, obtained around 5 days after vaccination. CDR3 nucleotides: TGTGCCAGCAGCGCTCTCACCCCCACTAGCGGGATCCCTAGCTCCTACAATGAGCAGTTCTTC. Its protein is CASSALTPTSGIPSSYNEQFF.